The rows below give T cell receptor beta chains drawn from one sample of a study of blood T cell repertoires in COVID-19. Sequenced by immunoSEQ multiplex PCR; TCRdb stores in-frame clones only, minus some. The sample has approximately 160,000 clones, 80% to 85% seen once; the top ten hold around an eighth. Sample: peripheral blood. The receptors here all came from a young man with active or convalescent COVID-19. Both conserved end residues are part of each CDR3. The order of the fields is V gene, D gene, J gene, CDR3 DNA, CDR3 protein. A D gene is named only where the DNA matches it firmly.

TRBV7-2	TRBD2	TRBJ2-3	TGTGCCAGCAGCTCGGGGACTAGCGGGTTGACAGGGCCGCAGTATTTT	CASSSGTSGLTGPQYF
TRBV5-1	NA	TRBJ2-3	TGCGCCAGCAGCTTCCAGGGTGGTTTAGCAGATACGCAGTATTTT	CASSFQGGLADTQYF
TRBV6-2/TRBV6-3	TRBD1	TRBJ2-7	TGTGCCAGCAGCTCCGGACAGGGTACGTACGACGAGCAGTACTTC	CASSSGQGTYDEQYF
TRBV5-1	TRBD2	TRBJ2-7	TGCGCCAGCAGCTTGATTACGACTAGCGGGGGCGGGGAGCAGTACTTC	CASSLITTSGGGEQYF
TRBV11-2	NA	TRBJ2-3	TGTGCCAGCAGCTTAGTCATAGATACGCAGTATTTT	CASSLVIDTQYF
TRBV4-3	TRBD2	TRBJ2-1	TGCGCCAGCAGCCAATACACCGGGACTAGCGGGAGGAATGAGCAGTTCTTC	CASSQYTGTSGRNEQFF
TRBV11-3	NA	TRBJ2-2	TGTGCCAGCATGGGGGGGCACGCCGGGGAGCTGTTTTTT	CASMGGHAGELFF
TRBV5-1	TRBD1	TRBJ1-4	TGCGCCAGCAGCTTGGGTCGGACAGGGGGCGCGGTTGAAAAACTGTTTTTT	CASSLGRTGGAVEKLFF
TRBV5-6	NA	TRBJ2-2	TGTGCCAGCAGCATTGGGACAACGACCGGGGAGCTGTTTTTT	CASSIGTTTGELFF
TRBV30	TRBD1	TRBJ1-1	TGTGCCTGGAGAGGGGGACAGGGGGCCGATGAAGCTTTCTTT	CAWRGGQGADEAFF
TRBV19	NA	TRBJ1-3	TGTGCCAGTAGTATCCAGGGGAACACTGGAAACACCATATATTTT	CASSIQGNTGNTIYF